Presented here are 27 T cell receptor beta chains from one specimen sequenced in a study of identical twins. TCRdb fed the 5' RACE reads into MiXCR, producing one record per CDR3 protein. The sample gives roughly 290,000 distinct CDR3 sequences, approximately 8.5% of which show up once; approximately 2% is in the top ten. These data are also associated with another study on yellow fever vaccine responses in identical twins.

Material: memory (CD45RO+) T cells sorted from blood. The receptor source for this set is a woman between 18 and 29 years old in good health.

This clonotype was detected ten times or more. The V and J genes are TRBV7-9 and TRBJ2-7; tentative D call: TRBD1 (5 bases). The ends were cut back, 5 bases at V and 2 bases at J, with 16 bases in the middle. The CDR3 runs 15 residues. Germline assignment: CDR1 SEHNR and CDR2 FQNEAQ (reference sequence). DNA for the CDR3: TGTGCCAGCAGCGCCCCAGGGTCCAAGACCTACGAGCAGTACTTC. Protein sequence: CASSAPGSKTYEQYF.

This clonotype was seen at least ten times. The V and J genes are TRBV12-3 or TRBV12-4 and TRBJ2-2; the D gene could be TRBD1 or TRBD2 (5 bases each). Trimming cost V 7 bases and J 5 bases, with 17 bases left between them. The CDR3 is made up of 15 amino acids. Here the CDR3 DNA reads TGTGCCAGCACCTCCGGGACCATGGGGACCGGGGAGCTGTTTTTT. Translation gives CASTSGTMGTGELFF.

The genes are TRBV3-1 and TRBJ1-1; tentatively, D is TRBD1 (5 bases). CDR3 length: 13 residues. Germline V gene sequence: CDR1 LGHDT, CDR2 YNNKEL (reference sequence). V lost 1 base, J lost 9 bases, and 12 bases lay in between. The CDR3 here is CASSQAGRIQAFF. The CDR3 nucleotides read TGTGCCAGCAGCCAAGCGGGGCGGATTCAAGCTTTCTTT. Drawing the rest from reference TRBV3-1 and TRBJ1-1, the complete variable domain is DTAVSQTPKYLVTQMGNDKSIKCEQNLGHDTMYWYKQDSKKFLKIMFSYNNKELIINETVPNRFSPKSPDKAHLNLHINSLELGDSAVYFCASSQAGRIQAFFGQGTRLTVV.

This clonotype was detected many times. The gene calls are TRBV24-1 and TRBJ2-2; TRBD2 agrees at 8 bases. The germline V gene has CDR1 KGHDR and CDR2 SFDVKD. V gave up 0 bases and J gave up 3 bases; unmatched junction bases: 5. The CDR3 totals 17 residues. CDR3 region: CATSDLRAGGYTGELFF. The CDR3 nucleotides are TGTGCCACCAGTGATTTGCGGGCGGGAGGATACACCGGGGAGCTGTTTTTT.

V and J are TRBV12-3 or TRBV12-4 and TRBJ1-2, with 8 bases aligning to TRBD1. The trim removed 6 bases at V and 7 bases at J, leaving 16 bases unmatched. The CDR3 has 16 residues. The CDR3, as DNA: TGTGCCAGCAGCCGAACAAGGACAGGGATCTATGTTGGCTACACCTTC. This gives the protein CASSRTRTGIYVGYTF.

This clonotype was recorded at least ten times. The V call is TRBV29-1, the J call TRBJ2-7; the match to TRBD1 covers 7 bases. The germline gives CDR1 SQVTM, CDR2 ANQGSEA. With 7 bases clipped from V and 0 bases from J, the junction kept 3 bases outside the gene matches. The CDR3 runs to 12 residues. CDR3 nucleotides: TGCAGCGCGACAGGGAGCTCCTACGAGCAGTACTTC. This encodes CSATGSSYEQYF.

This clonotype occurred many times. The chain uses TRBV29-1 and TRBJ2-7; 9 bases align to TRBD1. The CDR3 loop spans 13 amino acids. Trimming cost V 4 bases and J 5 bases; bases outside gene matches: 6. CDR1 and CDR2 from the germline V gene are SQVTM and ANQGSEA. The CDR3, as DNA: TGCAGCGTTGCGGGACAGGGTTCCCACGAGCAGTACTTC. It is translated as CSVAGQGSHEQYF.

The chain carries TRBV5-6 and TRBJ2-5; 13 bases are shared with TRBD2. V lost 3 bases and J lost 1; bases outside the gene matches: 12. The CDR3 spans 19 residues. The germline V gene has CDR1 SGHDT and CDR2 YYEEEE. The CDR3 DNA reads as TGTGCCAGCAGCTGGGGGGGGACTAGCGGGGTCCTTCTCCAAGAGACCCAGTACTTC. Amino acids: CASSWGGTSGVLLQETQYF.

This clonotype has ten or more counts. The rearrangement joins TRBV11-2 to TRBJ2-3, with 7 nucleotides matching TRBD1. This CDR3 spans 15 amino acids. The trim removed 5 bases at V and 4 bases at J, leaving 9 bases unmatched. Looked up from germline, CDR1 is SGHAT and CDR2 is FQNNGV. The CDR3 protein is CASSPGTGAADTQYF. The CDR3 DNA reads as TGTGCCAGCAGCCCAGGAACAGGGGCCGCAGATACGCAGTATTTT.

V and J are TRBV12-3 or TRBV12-4 and TRBJ2-5; TRBD2 matches 7 bases. V was clipped by 1 base and J by 4 bases; unmatched bases: 12. This CDR3 region has 17 residues. The CDR3 coding sequence is TGTGCCAGCAGTTTAGATGGTCGAGCGGGGAGTGGAGAGACCCAGTACTTC. This sequence encodes CASSLDGRAGSGETQYF.

This clonotype appeared a few times. This sequence joins TRBV12-5 and TRBJ1-2; D might be TRBD1 (5 bases). V was trimmed by 2 bases and J by 7 bases, leaving 8 bases between them. The CDR3 is made up of 12 amino acids. Per germline, CDR1 LGHNT and CDR2 FRNRAP. CDR3 region: CASGLTGRGYTF. DNA of the CDR3: TGTGCTAGTGGTTTGACGGGACGTGGCTACACCTTC.

This clonotype has ten or more counts. This chain's CDR3 is CASSTGTGSEKLFF. CDR3 coding DNA: TGCGCCAGCAGCACTGGGACAGGGAGTGAAAAACTGTTTTTT. The chain combines TRBV5-1 with TRBJ1-4; 9 nucleotides agree with TRBD1. This CDR3 contains 14 residues. Trimming at V came to 4 bases and at J to 7 bases, leaving 5 bases not matched to a gene. CDR1 SGHRS and CDR2 YFSETQ come from the germline V gene.

The J gene is TRBJ2-1, the V gene TRBV25-1; unclear D gene. Between the trimmed V and J ends, which lost 1 base and 3 bases, there was a span of 13 bases. CDR1 and CDR2 from the germline V gene are MGHDK and SYGVNS. There are 16 residues in the CDR3. CDR3 bases: TGTGCCAGCAGTGAATCGGCAGACCGTAACTACAATGAGCAGTTCTTC. Residues: CASSESADRNYNEQFF.

There are a few counts of this clonotype. V is TRBV27 and J is TRBJ2-2; D not certain. The germline V and J ends were trimmed by 4 bases and 3 bases, with 6 bases remaining between them. CDR3 length: 13 residues. Germline V gene lookup returns CDR1 MNHEY and CDR2 SMNVEV (reference sequence). The CDR3 DNA reads TGTGCCAGCAGTTCCACACACACCGGGGAGCTGTTTTTT. Residues: CASSSTHTGELFF.

The chain couples TRBV4-1 to TRBJ1-1, with unresolved D. V shed 3 bases and J shed 3 bases, with 14 bases lying between them. The V gene's germline CDR1 is MGHRA and CDR2 YSYEKL. CDR3 length: 15 residues. CDR3 nucleotides: TGCGCCAGCAGCCAGGGAATCGGAAGAGACACTGAAGCTTTCTTT. This encodes CASSQGIGRDTEAFF.

The chain is built from TRBV2 and TRBJ2-7; 12 nucleotides align to TRBD2. The CDR3 loop spans 17 amino acids. With V trimmed by 5 bases and J by 1 base, 9 bases remained unmatched. Germline V gives CDR1 SNHLY, CDR2 FYNNEI. The CDR3 here is CASSWPPTSGRSYEQYF. The CDR3 DNA sequence: TGTGCCAGCAGTTGGCCCCCCACTAGCGGGAGGTCCTACGAGCAGTACTTC.

There are a few counts of this clonotype. The rearrangement uses TRBV20-1 and TRBJ2-7; TRBD2 matches at 10 bases. Germline CDR1 DFQATT, CDR2 SNEGSKA (reference sequence). The CDR3 sequence is 16 residues long. Losses at the gene ends were 4 bases for V and 0 bases for J; bases not matched to a gene: 9. The CDR3 reads CSATRLAGFNSYEQYF. As DNA, the CDR3 is TGCAGTGCTACGCGACTAGCGGGCTTTAACTCCTACGAGCAGTACTTC.

DNA of the CDR3: TGCGCCAGCAGCTTGAGCCAGGGGGCTTCGAATGAGCAGTTCTTC. As protein: CASSLSQGASNEQFF. The chain combines TRBV5-1 with TRBJ2-1; 8 positions agree with TRBD1. V shed 1 base and J 7 bases; nucleotides not matched to a gene: 7. Germline V gives CDR1 SGHRS, CDR2 YFSETQ. The CDR3 loop spans 15 amino acids. The full variable domain, rest sourced from reference TRBV5-1 and TRBJ2-1, is KAGVTQTPRYLIKTRGQQVTLSCSPISGHRSVSWYQQTPGQGLQFLFEYFSETQRNKGNFPGRFSGRQFSNSRSEMNVSTLELGDSALYLCASSLSQGASNEQFFGPGTRLTVL.

The CDR3 is CSARALGQGNTGELFF. Here the CDR3 DNA reads TGCAGTGCTAGAGCCTTGGGGCAGGGGAACACCGGGGAGCTGTTTTTT. The rearrangement joins TRBV20-1 to TRBJ2-2; possible D gene TRBD1, 5 bases. Germline lookup yields CDR1 DFQATT and CDR2 SNEGSKA (reference sequence). With 1 base removed from V and 1 base from J, the gap between germline ends came to 13 bases. The CDR3 length is 16 residues.

A note on this clonotype: A much larger clone is a single base away; this may be a read error. J is TRBJ2-1 and V is TRBV7-9, with D uncertain. Between the trimmed V and J ends, which lost 5 bases and 6 bases, there was a span of 8 bases. In germline, CDR1 is SEHNR, CDR2 FQNEAQ (reference sequence). The CDR3 extends over 12 amino acids. CDR3 residues: CASSPRRNEQFF. The CDR3 bases are TGTGCCAGCAGCCCGAGGCGCAATGAGCAGTTCTTC.

The rearrangement uses TRBV12-3 or TRBV12-4 and TRBJ1-4; 8 nucleotides match TRBD1. The CDR3 sequence is 13 residues long. The trim removed 6 bases at V and 7 bases at J, leaving 4 bases unmatched. The CDR3 DNA reads TGTGCCAGCAGAGGACAGGGAGGTGAAAAACTGTTTTTT. Translated, it gives CASRGQGGEKLFF.

The J gene is TRBJ2-2, the V gene TRBV18, with a weak D call TRBD2 (5 bases). Trimming stripped 4 bases from V and 3 bases from J, with 12 bases between. This CDR3 is 15 amino acids long. CDR1 is KGHSH, CDR2 LQKENI, per germline. CDR3 protein: CASSQRTADTGELFF. The CDR3 DNA follows: TGTGCCAGCTCACAGCGGACGGCCGACACCGGGGAGCTGTTTTTT.

The V gene is TRBV28, the J gene TRBJ2-7; the D call may be TRBD1 or TRBD2 (6 bases each). Germline V CDR1 and CDR2: MDHEN, SYDVKM. Trimming removed 6 bases from V and 3 bases from J, with 18 bases in between. The CDR3 loop spans 15 amino acids. CDR3: CASSPRDTPYYEQYV. The CDR3 DNA reads TGTGCCAGCAGCCCGCGGGACACTCCTTACTACGAGCAGTACGTC.

Many counts were recorded for this clonotype. CDR3 sequence: CSARDRKGAVGELFF. In DNA, the CDR3 is TGCAGTGCTAGAGATCGTAAGGGGGCGGTCGGGGAGCTGTTTTTT. The chain carries TRBV20-1 and TRBJ2-2; 7 nucleotides match TRBD1. V trimming: 0 bases; J trimming: 7 bases; junction bases outside the gene matches: 8. The CDR3 is 15 residues long. Germline V lookup: CDR1 DFQATT, CDR2 SNEGSKA (reference sequence).

This clonotype occurred a few times. CDR3 sequence reads: CASSQEEGWDEQFF. DNA for the CDR3: TGTGCCAGCAGCCAAGAGGAGGGGTGGGATGAGCAGTTCTTC. The genes are TRBV3-1 and TRBJ2-1; D possibly corresponds to TRBD2 (6 bases). This CDR3 has 14 amino acids. Between the trimmed V and J ends, which lost 0 bases and 8 bases, there was a span of 11 bases. Germline V lookup: CDR1 LGHDT, CDR2 YNNKEL (reference sequence).

The sample holds a few counts of this clonotype. V gene TRBV5-5 combines with J gene TRBJ1-6; no reliable D call. Per germline, CDR1 SGHKS and CDR2 YYEKEE (reference sequence). The CDR3 covers 14 residues. V lost 0 bases, J lost 7 bases, and 8 bases lay in between. CDR3 in amino acids: CASSLANKNSPLHF. CDR3 nucleotides: TGTGCCAGCAGCTTGGCCAACAAGAATTCACCCCTCCACTTT. Full variable domain (remainder filled in from reference TRBV5-5 and TRBJ1-6): DAGVTQSPTHLIKTRGQQVTLRCSPISGHKSVSWYQQVLGQGPQFIFQYYEKEERGRGNFPDRFSARQFPNYSSELNVNALLLGDSALYLCASSLANKNSPLHFGNGTRLTVT.

This clonotype was observed at least ten times. In DNA, the CDR3 is TGTGCCAGCAGTTATGGTCCGGAGATTATAGCCAAAAACATTCAGTACTTC. It encodes CASSYGPEIIAKNIQYF. The chain uses TRBV6-6 and TRBJ2-4; no firm D call. The CDR3 consists of 17 residues. V was trimmed by 3 bases and J by 0 bases, leaving 15 bases between them. CDR1 MNHNY and CDR2 SVGAGI come from the germline V gene (reference sequence).